This T cell receptor beta chain was recovered during a study of patients and donors after allogeneic stem cell transplantation. CDR1 MNHEY and CDR2 SVGEGT come from the germline V gene. With 7 bases removed from V and 2 bases from J, the gap between germline ends came to 11 bases. The CDR3 is 13 amino acids. One entry per CDR3 protein, called by TCRdb with MiXCR from the RT-PCR reads. The sample carries hundreds of thousands of distinct CDR3 sequences, about a sixth recorded once. This receptor was taken from a human donor who was either an allogeneic HSCT recipient or a stem cell or donor lymphocyte infusion donor (not recorded which). It is not recorded whose cells these are; they may come from a transplant donor. The gene calls are TRBV6-2 or TRBV6-3 and TRBJ2-5, with D tentatively TRBD1 (6 bases). The sequenced material came from blood, either unsorted or a sorted T cell fraction (not recorded which). The CDR3 region is CASTWTVQETQYF. CDR3 bases: TGTGCCAGCACTTGGACAGTGCAAGAGACCCAGTACTTC.